This T cell receptor beta chain was captured in a study of cytomegalovirus exposure and HLA in healthy donors. Study-level results: A later analysis found TCR association rates differed by HLA locus, highest for DRB1 and lowest for HLA-C. Equally common other TCR beta chains were less clonally expanded than HLA-associated ones, a later analysis found. HLA allele associations emerged for about 16,000 TCR beta sequences in a later analysis, at 0.05 false discovery rate.

Note on this clone: Its antigen is unknown. One end of the junction is discordant with germline, which a read error may explain.

13 Jbeta primers and 60 Vbeta primers were used for the PCR. The protocol was immunoSEQ multiplex PCR, while the TCRdb copy is restricted to in-frame clones and leaves out a portion. This repertoire shows 95,000 to 150,000 clones, about 80% found once; its top ten account for about 8.9%. This CDR3 is built from 12 residues. Germline CDR1 and CDR2: SGHRS and YFSETQ. Donors counted as nominally healthy when sampled, yet unrecorded immune exposures were likely. Source material: PBMCs. This chain connects TRBV5-1 to TRBJ2-1, with 7 bases aligning to TRBD1. The receptor comes from a man aged 30 to 45 in good health and CMV-seropositive. The CDR3 DNA sequence: TGCGCCAGCAGCTTAAAGGGGGCTATCAAGGTCTTC. This sequence encodes CASSLKGAIKVF.